These T cell receptor beta chains were read from a single sample in a study of T cell changes during pregnancy in multiple sclerosis. Measured with immunoSEQ multiplex PCR; TCRdb has only the in-frame clones, and not every one. The repertoire holds more than 65,000 clones, with approximately 90% as singletons. The sample was peripheral blood, taken in the first trimester of pregnancy. The source is a female donor with multiple sclerosis, enrolled in a pregnancy study. CDR3s include the opening cysteine and the closing phenylalanine or tryptophan. A D gene is named only where the DNA matches it firmly. Some rows have no size entry. The others give once, few or many, or a class for an expanded clone.

TRBJ2-1	TRBV7-9	once	.	TGTGCCAGCAGCTTAGCGCAACAGAGCTCCTACAATGAGCAGTTCTTC	CASSLAQQSSYNEQFF
TRBJ1-1	TRBV6-6	.	.	TGTGCCAGCAGTCCACCAGGACAATTGAACACTGAAGCTTTCTTT	CASSPPGQLNTEAFF
TRBJ1-4	TRBV28	once	TRBD1	TGTGCCAGCAGATTGACAGGGGGAGGTGAAAAACTGTTTTTT	CASRLTGGGEKLFF
TRBJ1-2	TRBV10-3	few	.	TGTGCCATCAGTGTGGGACACGGTAATGGCTACACCTTC	CAISVGHGNGYTF
TRBJ1-5	TRBV6-1	few	TRBD1	TGTGCCAGCAGTGACCGGGACAGACTCAATCAGCCCCAGCATTTT	CASSDRDRLNQPQHF
TRBJ1-1	TRBV5-6	.	TRBD1	TGTGCCAGCAGCTTCTTGACAGGGGCCACTGAAGCTTTCTTT	CASSFLTGATEAFF
TRBJ2-5	TRBV27	.	.	TGTGCCAGCAGTTTAAATTTGCGGCGGGCCCAAGAGACCCAGTACTTC	CASSLNLRRAQETQYF
TRBJ2-2	TRBV27	.	.	TGTGCCAGCAGTTTATTACCAGGGGCAAACACCGGGGAGCTGTTTTTT	CASSLLPGANTGELFF
TRBJ2-5	TRBV13	once	.	TGTGCCAGCAGCTTAAGGGAGAGTGGGCGAGAGACCCAGTACTTC	CASSLRESGRETQYF
TRBJ2-7	TRBV7-2	.	TRBD2	TGTGCCAGCAGCTTAATGGGACTAGCGGATTTCGGCTCCTACGAGCAGTACTTC	CASSLMGLADFGSYEQYF
TRBJ2-1	TRBV6-1	.	TRBD2	TGTGCCAGCAGTGAAGCGGGAGGGCCATACAATGAGCAGTTCTTC	CASSEAGGPYNEQFF
TRBJ2-7	TRBV18	.	TRBD1	TGTGCCAGCTCACCCCCCGGGTTTGTTGGGTCCGGTCCAACAGGGGATACCTACGAGCAGTACTTC	CASSPPGFVGSGPTGDTYEQYF
TRBJ2-2	TRBV9	.	TRBD2	TGTGCCAGCAGCGCGGAGCGGGGAACGAACACCGGGGAGCTGTTTTTT	CASSAERGTNTGELFF
TRBJ2-4	TRBV15	.	TRBD1	TGTGCCACCAGCAGAGAGGGGACAGTAGCCAAAAACATTCAGTACTTC	CATSREGTVAKNIQYF
TRBJ2-2	TRBV7-3	.	TRBD1	TGTGCCAGCAGCCGATGGGGACAGACGGGCACCGGGGAGCTGTTTTTT	CASSRWGQTGTGELFF
TRBJ1-1	TRBV18	.	.	TGTGCCAGCTCAGGATTTGTCGGAGACAGCGCCAACACTGAAGCTTTCTTT	CASSGFVGDSANTEAFF
TRBJ2-1	TRBV5-6	once	TRBD1	TGTGCCAGCAGCCGCCGACAGGGTATCTACAATGAGCAGTTCTTC	CASSRRQGIYNEQFF
TRBJ1-2	TRBV5-6	.	.	TGTGCCAGCAGCGTAGGGCAGGGAAGGGGCTATGGCTACACCTTC	CASSVGQGRGYGYTF
TRBJ1-1	TRBV7-9	.	.	TGTGCCACCGAATCCGGGGGATGGGACACTGAAGCTTTCTTT	CATESGGWDTEAFF
TRBJ2-1	TRBV30	once	.	TGTGCCTGGAGTTCACGGGTACAGGGTGAGCAGTTCTTC	CAWSSRVQGEQFF
TRBJ2-6	TRBV6-1	.	.	TGTGCCAGCAGTGAGGGACATTTAGCTGGGGCCAACGTCCTGACTTTC	CASSEGHLAGANVLTF
TRBJ2-3	TRBV14	.	.	TGTGCCAGCAGCCCAACCCTCATATCAGGGCGGAAATATACGCAGTATTTT	CASSPTLISGRKYTQYF
TRBJ2-3	TRBV7-3	.	TRBD1	TGTGCCAGCAGCGGCTATGAGGGGGCTCCCCAGTATTTT	CASSGYEGAPQYF
TRBJ2-1	TRBV5-6	.	TRBD2	TGTGCCAGCAGCTTGGATGACACGGGAGGGCCCTACAATGAGCAGTTCTTC	CASSLDDTGGPYNEQFF
TRBJ1-1	TRBV4-3	.	.	TGCGCCAGCAGCCAAGGTTGGGGCAGCACTGAAGCTTTCTTT	CASSQGWGSTEAFF
TRBJ1-2	TRBV13	.	TRBD1	TGTGCCAGCAGCTTAGCAGGGGGCGCGGGGGGCTACACCTTC	CASSLAGGAGGYTF
TRBJ2-1	TRBV6-1	.	TRBD2	TGTGCCAGCAGTGGCTGGACTAGCGGGAGGGTAGGTGAGCAGTTCTTC	CASSGWTSGRVGEQFF
TRBJ1-2	TRBV11-3	.	.	TGTGCCAGCAGTTACAGTAACTATGGCTACACCTTC	CASSYSNYGYTF
TRBJ1-2	TRBV5-4	.	TRBD1	TGTGCCAGCAGCTTGGCCGGGACAGATGGCTACACCTTC	CASSLAGTDGYTF
TRBJ2-4	TRBV19	.	TRBD2	TGTGCCAGTAGGGCTAGCGGACTAGCCAAAAACATTCAGTACTTC	CASRASGLAKNIQYF
TRBJ1-2	TRBV7-9	once	TRBD1	TGTGCCAGCAGCCCAGCAGACAGGGGAGCCTATGGCTACACCTTC	CASSPADRGAYGYTF
TRBJ1-5	TRBV5-4	.	.	TGCGCCAGCAGCCAAGTACAGGGAGTGGATCAGCCCCAGCATTTT	CASSQVQGVDQPQHF
TRBJ2-5	TRBV19	.	TRBD2	TGTGCCAGTAGATCGGTCCGAAAGGGTAGCGGGGGGTACCAAGAGACCCAGTACTTC	CASRSVRKGSGGYQETQYF
TRBJ2-4	TRBV11-3	.	TRBD2	TGTGCCAGCACCCTAGCGGGGGACATTCAGTACTTC	CASTLAGDIQYF
TRBJ2-5	TRBV7-9	once	.	TGTGCCAGCAGCTCCTCTCTACAGGCCCAAGAGACCCAGTACTTC	CASSSSLQAQETQYF
TRBJ2-7	TRBV7-8	.	TRBD2	TGTGCCAGCAGCTTAGACGGGCTAGCGGGAGGGCCCTACGAGCAGTACTTC	CASSLDGLAGGPYEQYF
TRBJ2-1	TRBV10-3	.	.	TGTGCCATCAGATCCGGGACACATGAGCAGTTCTTC	CAIRSGTHEQFF
TRBJ2-7	TRBV7-9	.	.	TGTGCCAGCAGCTTAGGACTTGTCTACGAGCAGTACTTC	CASSLGLVYEQYF
TRBJ1-5	TRBV7-8	.	.	TGTGCCAGCAGCTTAACCCGTCCGGGGGGCCGACAGCCCCAGCATTTT	CASSLTRPGGRQPQHF
TRBJ2-7	TRBV6-1	.	.	TGTGCCAGCAGCTACTTCTACGAGCAGTACTTC	CASSYFYEQYF
TRBJ2-5	TRBV7-2	.	.	TGTGCCAGCAGCCGCAAGGTTGCGACTAGAGAGACCCAGTACTTC	CASSRKVATRETQYF